The T cell receptor (beta chain) under discussion was sequenced for a study of cytomegalovirus exposure and HLA in healthy donors. Study-wide context: The study placed over 65% of its roughly 400 genotyped donors in the Caucasian-associated ancestry cluster. Study results and limitations: Indistinguishable V segments, including TRBV6-2 and TRBV6-3, were excluded. The authors enumerated 150 to 200 TCR beta chains as linked to cytomegalovirus.

A note on this clone: The antigen is undetermined.

The PCR was carried out with 60 Vbeta primers and 13 Jbeta primers. Sequenced by immunoSEQ multiplex PCR; TCRdb stores in-frame clones only, minus some. Among around 190,000 clones listed, over 60% were seen once. Germline CDR1 reads MDHEN; CDR2 reads SYDVKM. The CDR3 is 15 amino acids. The V segment lost 2 bases and the J segment 7 bases; nucleotides outside the gene matches: 6. The chain combines TRBV28 with TRBJ2-1, with 9 nucleotides matching TRBD2. The clonotype comes from a man aged 25-40 years in good health and CMV-seropositive. Material: PBMCs. This CDR3 reads CASSLALAGRNEQFF. Written as DNA, the CDR3 is TGTGCCAGCAGTTTAGCCCTAGCGGGACGAAATGAGCAGTTCTTC.